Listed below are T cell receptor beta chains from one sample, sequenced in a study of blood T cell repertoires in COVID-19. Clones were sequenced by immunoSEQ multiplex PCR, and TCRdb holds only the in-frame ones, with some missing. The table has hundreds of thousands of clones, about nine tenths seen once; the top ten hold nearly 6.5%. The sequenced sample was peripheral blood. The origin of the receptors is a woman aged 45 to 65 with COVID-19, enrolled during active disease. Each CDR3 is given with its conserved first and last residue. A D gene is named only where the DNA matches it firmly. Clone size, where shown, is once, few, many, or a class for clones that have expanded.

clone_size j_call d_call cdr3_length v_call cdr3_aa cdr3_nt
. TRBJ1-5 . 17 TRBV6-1 CASSEALGSGGNQPQHF TGTGCCAGCAGTGAAGCCCTCGGTTCCGGGGGCAATCAGCCCCAGCATTTT
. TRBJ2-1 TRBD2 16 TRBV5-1 CASSLTSGIFYNEQFF TGCGCCAGCAGCCTGACTAGCGGGATTTTCTACAATGAGCAGTTCTTC
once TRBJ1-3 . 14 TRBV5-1 CASSPDSSGNTIYF TGCGCCAGCAGCCCTGACAGTTCTGGAAACACCATATATTTT
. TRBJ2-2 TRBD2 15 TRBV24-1 CATSDIGGRAGELFF TGTGCCACCAGTGATATTGGCGGGAGGGCCGGGGAGCTGTTTTTT
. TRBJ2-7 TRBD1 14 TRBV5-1 CASSMDRGDREQYF TGCGCCAGCAGCATGGACAGGGGGGATCGCGAGCAGTACTTC
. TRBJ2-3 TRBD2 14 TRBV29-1 CSGLGGRGADTQYF TGCAGCGGACTTGGCGGGAGAGGAGCAGATACGCAGTATTTT
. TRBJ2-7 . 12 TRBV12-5 CASGLGAGEQYF TGTGCTAGTGGTTTGGGTGCGGGAGAGCAGTACTTC
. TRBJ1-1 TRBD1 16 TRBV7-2 CASSLYGTGSGTEAFF TGTGCCAGCAGCTTATACGGGACAGGGTCCGGCACTGAAGCTTTCTTT
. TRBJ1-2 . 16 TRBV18 CASSPGGAGRTYGYTF TGTGCCAGCTCACCAGGGGGGGCAGGTCGGACGTATGGCTACACCTTC
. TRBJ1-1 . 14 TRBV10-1 CASSESSIRTEAFF TGCGCCAGCAGTGAGTCTAGTATCCGGACTGAAGCTTTCTTT
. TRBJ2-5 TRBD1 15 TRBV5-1 CASSLAPGQQETQYF TGCGCCAGCAGCTTGGCCCCGGGACAGCAAGAGACCCAGTACTTC
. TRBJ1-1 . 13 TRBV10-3 CAVPQAWGTEAFF TGTGCCGTTCCACAGGCCTGGGGCACTGAAGCTTTCTTT
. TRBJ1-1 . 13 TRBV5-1 CASSRNGDTEAFF TGCGCCAGCAGCCGTAACGGGGACACTGAAGCTTTCTTT
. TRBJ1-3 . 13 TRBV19 CASRQGAGNTIYF TGTGCCAGTAGGCAGGGTGCTGGAAACACCATATATTTT
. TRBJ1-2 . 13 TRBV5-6 CASSLGRGYGYTF TGTGCCAGCAGCTTGGGCAGGGGATATGGCTACACCTTC
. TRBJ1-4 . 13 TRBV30 CAWRIRGGEKLFF TGTGCCTGGAGGATAAGGGGAGGTGAAAAACTGTTTTTT
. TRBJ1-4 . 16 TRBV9 CASSVVEVGSNEKLFF TGTGCCAGCAGCGTAGTCGAGGTCGGGTCTAATGAAAAACTGTTTTTT
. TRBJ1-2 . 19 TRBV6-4 CASSDNWIGQRKGGYGYTF TGTGCCAGCAGTGACAATTGGATTGGGCAGCGGAAGGGTGGCTATGGCTACACCTTC
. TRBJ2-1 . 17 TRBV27 CASSSTILARPYNEQFF TGTGCCAGCAGTTCTACTATACTAGCTAGACCTTACAATGAGCAGTTCTTC
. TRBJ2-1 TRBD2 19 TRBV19 CASSPRLAGVGATYNEQFF TGTGCCAGTAGTCCCCGTTTAGCGGGAGTTGGAGCTACCTACAATGAGCAGTTCTTC
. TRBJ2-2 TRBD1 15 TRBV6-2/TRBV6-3 CASSQDRVGTGELFF TGTGCCAGCAGCCAAGACAGGGTCGGCACCGGGGAGCTGTTTTTT
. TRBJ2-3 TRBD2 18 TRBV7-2 CASRETLWTSRSTDTQYF TGTGCCAGCAGAGAAACGCTCTGGACTAGCAGAAGCACAGATACGCAGTATTTT
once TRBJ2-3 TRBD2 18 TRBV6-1 CASSELGTSGWVTDTQYF TGTGCCAGCAGTGAATTGGGGACTAGCGGGTGGGTTACAGATACGCAGTATTTT
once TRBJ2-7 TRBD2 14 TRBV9 CASSVGAGGYEQYF TGTGCCAGCAGCGTAGGGGCGGGAGGCTACGAGCAGTACTTC
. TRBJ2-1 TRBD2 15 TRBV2 CASSVRGGSYNEQFF TGTGCCAGCAGTGTTCGGGGGGGGTCCTACAATGAGCAGTTCTTC
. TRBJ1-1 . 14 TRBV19 CASIRSGGITEAFF TGTGCCAGTATCCGGTCGGGGGGCATTACTGAAGCTTTCTTT
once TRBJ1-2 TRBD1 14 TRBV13 CASDLRQGNRGYTF TGTGCCAGCGACCTCAGACAGGGCAACAGAGGCTACACCTTC
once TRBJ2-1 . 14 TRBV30 CAWEAGRAENEQFF TGTGCCTGGGAAGCGGGCAGAGCGGAAAATGAGCAGTTCTTC
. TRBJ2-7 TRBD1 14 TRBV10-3 CAIRGGPPAYEQYF TGTGCCATCAGAGGGGGCCCACCTGCCTACGAGCAGTACTTC
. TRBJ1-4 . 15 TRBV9 CASSVSGGLSEKLFF TGTGCCAGCAGCGTATCGGGCGGGCTGAGTGAAAAACTGTTTTTT
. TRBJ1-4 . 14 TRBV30 CAWSLGRGGEKLFF TGTGCCTGGAGTCTAGGTCGGGGGGGAGAAAAACTGTTTTTT
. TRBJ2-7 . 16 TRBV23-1 CASSQYRVESHYEQYF TGCGCCAGCAGTCAATACCGAGTGGAGTCCCACTACGAGCAGTACTTC
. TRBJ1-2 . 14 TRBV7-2 CASSPGWGGAGYTF TGTGCCAGCAGCCCCGGGTGGGGAGGAGCTGGCTACACCTTC
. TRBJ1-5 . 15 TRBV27 CASSYTDSYPGAQHF TGTGCCAGCAGTTACACCGACAGCTACCCGGGCGCCCAGCATTTT
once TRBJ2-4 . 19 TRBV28 CASSPLAYRQALAKNIQYF TGTGCCAGCAGCCCCTTGGCCTATCGACAGGCTCTAGCCAAAAACATTCAGTACTTC
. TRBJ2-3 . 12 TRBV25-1 CASSNLPDTQYF TGTGCCAGCAGTAATCTACCAGATACGCAGTATTTT
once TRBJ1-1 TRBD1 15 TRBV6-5 CASSTDRGLKDEAFF TGTGCCAGCAGCACTGACAGGGGGCTTAAGGATGAAGCTTTCTTT